The TCR beta chain under discussion was sequenced for a study of CD8+ T cells in alopecia areata. A word on this clone: No antigen is known for it.

RNA, once extracted, was reverse transcribed into cDNA for use as the sequencing template. TCRdb's copy holds only in-frame clones and misses some; the assay was immunoSEQ multiplex PCR. The sample comprises 150,000 to 200,000 clones, approximately 61% of which are singletons, and about 0.94% rests with the top ten. V gave up 6 bases and J gave up 7 bases; unmatched junction bases: 10. The CDR3 runs 15 residues. The germline V gene has CDR1 ENHRY and CDR2 SYGVKD. Treatment of the sample: oral pan-JAK inhibitor, 5-10 mg twice daily. General study points: Especially in alopecia totalis/universalis, lesional scalp showed greater clonality than normal scalp did.

This receptor was taken from a human donor with alopecia areata. The rearrangement uses TRBV10-3 and TRBJ2-4, with 9 bases aligning to TRBD1. The material was CD4+ T cells sorted from blood, obtained at week 24, from a patient treated with tofacitinib. The chain's CDR3 is CAISATTGGANIQYF. The CDR3 nucleotides read TGTGCCATCAGCGCCACAACAGGGGGCGCGAACATTCAGTACTTC.